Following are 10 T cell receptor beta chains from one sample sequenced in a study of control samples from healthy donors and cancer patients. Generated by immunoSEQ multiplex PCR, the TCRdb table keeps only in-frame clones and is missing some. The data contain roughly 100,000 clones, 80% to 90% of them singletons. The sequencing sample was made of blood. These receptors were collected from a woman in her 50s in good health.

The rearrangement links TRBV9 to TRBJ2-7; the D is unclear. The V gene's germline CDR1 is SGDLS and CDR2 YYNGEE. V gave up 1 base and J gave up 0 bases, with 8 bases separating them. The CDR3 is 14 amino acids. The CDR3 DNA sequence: TGTGCCAGCAGCGTACCTAGGAGCTCCTACGAGCAGTACTTC. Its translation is CASSVPRSSYEQYF. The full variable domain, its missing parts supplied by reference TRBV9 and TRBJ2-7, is DSGVTQTPKHLITATGQRVTLRCSPRSGDLSVYWYQQSLDQGLQFLIQYYNGEERAKGNILERFSAQQFPDLHSELNLSSLELGDSALYFCASSVPRSSYEQYFGPGTRLTVT.

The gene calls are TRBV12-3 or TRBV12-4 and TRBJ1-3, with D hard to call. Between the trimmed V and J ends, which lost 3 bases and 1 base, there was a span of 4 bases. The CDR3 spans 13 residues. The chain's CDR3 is CASSLGSGNTIYF. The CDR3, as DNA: TGTGCCAGCAGTTTGGGTTCTGGAAACACCATATATTTT.

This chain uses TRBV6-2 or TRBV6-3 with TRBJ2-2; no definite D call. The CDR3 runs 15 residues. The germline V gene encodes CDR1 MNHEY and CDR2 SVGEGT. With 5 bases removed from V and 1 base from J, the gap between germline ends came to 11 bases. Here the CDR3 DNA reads TGTGCCAGCAGTATCAGGTTGTTGAACACCGGGGAGCTGTTTTTT. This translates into CASSIRLLNTGELFF.

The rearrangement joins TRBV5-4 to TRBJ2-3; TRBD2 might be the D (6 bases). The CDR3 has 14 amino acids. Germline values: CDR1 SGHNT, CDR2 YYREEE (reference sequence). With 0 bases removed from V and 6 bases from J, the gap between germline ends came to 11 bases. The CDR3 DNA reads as TGTGCCAGCAGCTTGGGCCGGGGGATGGATACGCAGTATTTT. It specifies CASSLGRGMDTQYF. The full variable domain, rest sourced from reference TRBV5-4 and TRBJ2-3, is ETGVTQSPTHLIKTRGQQVTLRCSSQSGHNTVSWYQQALGQGPQFIFQYYREEENGRGNFPPRFSGLQFPNYSSELNVNALELDDSALYLCASSLGRGMDTQYFGPGTRLTVL.

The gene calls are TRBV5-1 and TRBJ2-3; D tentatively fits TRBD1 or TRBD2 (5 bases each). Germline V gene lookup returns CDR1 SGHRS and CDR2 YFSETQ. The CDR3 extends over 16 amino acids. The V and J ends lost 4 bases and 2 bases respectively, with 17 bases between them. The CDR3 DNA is TGCGCCAGCAGCCACTCTCTGGGACGGGACACAGATACGCAGTATTTT. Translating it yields CASSHSLGRDTDTQYF.

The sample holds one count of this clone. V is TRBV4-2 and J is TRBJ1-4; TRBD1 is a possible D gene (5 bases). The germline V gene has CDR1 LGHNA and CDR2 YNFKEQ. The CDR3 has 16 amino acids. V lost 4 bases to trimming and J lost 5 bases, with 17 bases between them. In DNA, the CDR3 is TGTGCCAGCAGCCCACCTCAAGACGGGGCCAATGAAAAACTGTTTTTT. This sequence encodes CASSPPQDGANEKLFF.

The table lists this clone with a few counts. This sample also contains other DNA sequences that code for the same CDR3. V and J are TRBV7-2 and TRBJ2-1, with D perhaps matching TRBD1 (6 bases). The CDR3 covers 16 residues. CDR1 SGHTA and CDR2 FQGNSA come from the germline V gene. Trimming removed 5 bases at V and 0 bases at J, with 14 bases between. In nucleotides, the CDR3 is TGTGCCAGCAGCGCAGGACAGTTCAGCTCCTACAATGAGCAGTTCTTC. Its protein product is CASSAGQFSSYNEQFF.

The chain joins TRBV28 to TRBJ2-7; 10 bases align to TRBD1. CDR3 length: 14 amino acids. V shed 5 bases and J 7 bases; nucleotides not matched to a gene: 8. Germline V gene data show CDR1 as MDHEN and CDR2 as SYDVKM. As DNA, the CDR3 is TGTGCCAGCAGTCGACAGGGGGCTGGGGGAGAGCAGTACTTC. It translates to CASSRQGAGGEQYF.

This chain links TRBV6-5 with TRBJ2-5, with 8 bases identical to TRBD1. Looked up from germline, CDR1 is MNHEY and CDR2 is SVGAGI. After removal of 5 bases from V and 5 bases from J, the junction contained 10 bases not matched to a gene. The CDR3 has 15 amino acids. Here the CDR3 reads CASSTSGTGRETQYF. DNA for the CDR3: TGTGCCAGCAGTACCTCCGGGACAGGACGCGAGACCCAGTACTTC.

The CDR3 protein is CATSVVSGGINEQFF. The CDR3 DNA follows: TGTGCCACCAGTGTGGTTAGCGGGGGGATCAATGAGCAGTTCTTC. The V and J genes are TRBV24-1 and TRBJ2-1; 10 nucleotides match TRBD2. The CDR3 spans 15 residues. CDR1 and CDR2 (germline): KGHDR, SFDVKD. After removal of 5 bases from V and 6 bases from J, the junction contained 6 bases not matched to a gene.